This T cell receptor (beta chain) comes out of a study of human T cells and chemical hapten exposure. Specified time point: patch test 2, 6 weeks after DPC sensitization. Indicated treatment: therapeutic diphenylcyclopropenone sensitization with weekly scalp DPC. Alopecia patients, 18 to 70 years old and DPC-suitable, served as donors. The study's library attached unique molecular identifiers to single cDNA molecules. Authors' methods: TCRs per sample had a median of approximately 88,000 and ranged from roughly 20,000 to 700,000. One entry per CDR3 protein, called by TCRdb with MiXCR from the RACE reads. The authors' filters were not applied to this entry. The sample holds around 99,000 distinct CDR3 sequences, 9.2% seen once. Trimming stripped 5 bases from V and 3 bases from J, with 12 bases between. Germline V gene sequence: CDR1 MGHDK, CDR2 SYGVNS. The CDR3 spans 14 residues. Points from the study as a whole: No change in TCRs above 1 in 1000 frequency was produced by DPC sensitization.

This clonotype was detected many times. Its antigen is still unknown. The chain carries TRBV25-1 and TRBJ2-3, with D possibly being TRBD2 (6 bases). This sequence originates from a woman aged 40-49 years with alopecia areata. Some clones in this sample may be carry-over from other donors' samples. The sequenced sample was whole blood, obtained in connection with sensitization to the hapten diphenylcyclopropenone (DPC). CDR3 DNA: TGTGCCAGCAGTACGGGGGAGTGGACAGATACGCAGTATTTT. This encodes CASSTGEWTDTQYF.